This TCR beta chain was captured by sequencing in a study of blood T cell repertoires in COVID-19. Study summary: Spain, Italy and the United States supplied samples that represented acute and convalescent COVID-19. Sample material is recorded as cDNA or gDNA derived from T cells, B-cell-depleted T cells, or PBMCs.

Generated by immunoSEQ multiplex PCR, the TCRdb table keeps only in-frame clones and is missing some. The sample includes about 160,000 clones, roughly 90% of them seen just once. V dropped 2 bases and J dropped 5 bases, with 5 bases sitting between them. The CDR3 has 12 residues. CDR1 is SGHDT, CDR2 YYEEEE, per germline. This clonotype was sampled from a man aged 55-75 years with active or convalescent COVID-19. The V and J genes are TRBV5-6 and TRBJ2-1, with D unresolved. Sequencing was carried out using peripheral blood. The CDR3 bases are TGTGCCAGCAGCTTAACGGACAATGAGCAGTTCTTC. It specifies CASSLTDNEQFF.